This TCR beta chain came from a study of human T cells and chemical hapten exposure. Study-wide context: The study lasted around 22 weeks, and patients were dosed weekly with diphenylcyclopropenone on the scalp throughout.

Regarding time point: pre-sensitization, week 0. As to treatment: therapeutic diphenylcyclopropenone sensitization with weekly scalp DPC. Extraction of total RNA was performed on unfractionated whole blood. Study results and caveats: Unchanged with DPC sensitization were TCRs above 1 in 1000 frequency.

With respect to this clonotype: Its matching antigen is unknown.

A single record per CDR3 protein comes from TCRdb applying MiXCR to the RACE reads. The data show about 50,000 distinct CDR3 sequences, around a tenth seen once. CDR3 size: 13 residues. Germline V lookup: CDR1 MNHEY, CDR2 SMNVEV (reference sequence). Trimming left V 0 bases short and J 5 bases short, with 8 bases between. Sequencing used whole blood, obtained in connection with sensitization to the hapten diphenylcyclopropenone (DPC). The sequence derives from a woman aged 30 to 39 with alopecia areata. Some clones in this sample may be carry-over from other donors' samples. The V and J genes are TRBV27 and TRBJ2-7; D is undetermined. The CDR3 DNA reads TGTGCCAGCAGTTTATCGCCCAGGAACGAGCAGTACTTC. Protein: CASSLSPRNEQYF.